This record covers a single T cell receptor (beta chain). Its specific antigen is unknown. Base qualities are not at hand, and no much larger clone is one base apart. These data originate in a study of radiotherapy plus CTLA-4 blockade in lung cancer (dated by TCRdb to 2017 to 2018). General notes on the study: Objective responses were observed in 15% to 20% of enrolled patients, and disease control was achieved in around 30%. Study-level results and caveats: The strongest predictors of response, as reported, were early dynamic changes in blood T cell clones along with a rise in serum interferon-beta after radiation. After treatment with radiotherapy and ipilimumab, TCR clones that originated in tumors expanded in peripheral blood.

In this study, focal radiation therapy paired with CTLA-4 blockade (ipilimumab) was tested in patients who had chemo-refractory metastatic non-small-cell lung cancer. The library was generated by the immunoSEQ multiplex PCR assay. TCRdb stores this immuneACCESS table with in-frame sequences only. Part of the clones is absent; in the studies checked, under half of the shortfall reflects unresolved V genes, and no reason is known for the rest. The table for this sample lists 70,000 to 100,000 clones; more than 75% of them were counted only once. The ten largest clones take up 2% to 2.5% of the sample. The germline V gene sets CDR1 to SGHRS and CDR2 to YFSETQ. Including the terminal cysteine and phenylalanine, the CDR3 comprises 20 residues. The CDR3 DNA has 60 bases and is translated from base 1. Relative to germline, V is missing 0 bases and J is missing 5 bases, with 14 bases of the junction outside any gene match.

Specimen: peripheral blood, collected from a patient treated with radiotherapy plus ipilimumab. Recombination connected TRBV5-1 to TRBJ2-3; TRBD2 agrees with 14 junctional bases. This sequence originates from a human donor with non-small cell lung cancer who had a partial response to radiotherapy plus ipilimumab. The CDR3: CASSLVTSGRAIMGVDTQYF. At the DNA level, the sequence is TGCGCCAGCAGCTTGGTGACTAGCGGGAGGGCCATCATGGGCGTAGATACGCAGTATTTT.